These 19 T cell receptor beta chains were sequenced from one sample in a study of identical twins. One entry per CDR3 protein results from TCRdb running MiXCR on the 5' RACE reads. The sample holds 450,000 or so distinct CDR3 sequences, 12% to 15% seen once. The sample also formed part of further work on yellow fever vaccine responses in identical twins.

The sample was CD4+ T cells sorted from blood. The receptors derive from a woman under 30 in good health.

V is TRBV25-1 and J is TRBJ2-2; tentatively, D is TRBD1 or TRBD2 (5 bases each). This CDR3 region has 15 residues. The germline V gene has CDR1 MGHDK and CDR2 SYGVNS. V gave up 9 bases and J gave up 5 bases, with 19 bases separating them. The CDR3 protein is CASEPARGDTGELFF. CDR3 coding DNA: TGTGCCAGTGAACCCGCCAGAGGGGATACCGGGGAGCTGTTTTTT.

This clonotype was picked up many times. The CDR3 DNA follows: TGCGCCAGCAGCCAAGAAGGTGGACAGTTCACCGGGGAGCTGTTTTTT. Translated, it gives CASSQEGGQFTGELFF. This rearrangement joins TRBV4-3 to TRBJ2-2; a possible D gene is TRBD1 (6 bases). The ends were cut back, 0 bases at V and 4 bases at J, with 12 bases in the middle. This CDR3 is 16 amino acids long. Per germline, CDR1 LGHNA and CDR2 YSLEER.

This clonotype was seen many times. V and J are TRBV20-1 and TRBJ2-3, with 7 bases fitting TRBD1. Germline values: CDR1 DFQATT, CDR2 SNEGSKA (reference sequence). Germline trimming cut 3 bases from V and 2 bases from J; bases unmatched to any gene: 5. This CDR3 spans 14 amino acids. In DNA form, the CDR3 reads TGCAGTGCTAGCTGGGACAGATACACAGATACGCAGTATTTT. The encoded protein is CSASWDRYTDTQYF.

V gene TRBV20-1 combines with J gene TRBJ2-3; 10 bases match TRBD1. Germline-derived CDR1 and CDR2 are DFQATT and SNEGSKA (reference sequence). The CDR3 has 16 residues. Germline trimming cut 0 bases from V and 5 bases from J; bases unmatched to any gene: 8. CDR3 coding DNA: TGCAGTGCTAGAGAACCACCGGGACAGGGGCGAGATACGCAGTATTTT. This translates into CSAREPPGQGRDTQYF.

This clonotype was counted many times. The CDR3 protein is CASSFGVSETQYF. CDR3 in DNA: TGTGCCAGCAGTTTTGGGGTGTCGGAGACCCAGTACTTC. The rearrangement links TRBV12-3 or TRBV12-4 to TRBJ2-5; D not certain. This CDR3 has 13 amino acids. Trimming took off 3 bases at V and 5 bases at J, with 10 bases between the two ends.

This clonotype occurred a few times. This rearrangement joins TRBV7-2 to TRBJ2-7; TRBD2 aligns across 15 bases. This CDR3 is built from 17 residues. CDR1 is SGHTA and CDR2 is FQGNSA in the germline V gene. The V segment lost 3 bases and the J segment 2 bases; nucleotides outside the gene matches: 5. The CDR3 here is CASSLGLAGGITYEQYF. The DNA of the CDR3 is TGTGCCAGCAGCTTGGGACTAGCGGGAGGAATAACCTACGAGCAGTACTTC.

The chain is built from TRBV6-2 or TRBV6-3 and TRBJ2-1; D not resolved. V gave up 10 bases and J gave up 5 bases, with 12 bases separating them. Germline CDR1 reads MNHEY; CDR2 reads SVGEGT. CDR3 length: 12 residues. CDR3: CATEVGNNEQFF. DNA for the CDR3: TGTGCCACCGAAGTAGGGAACAATGAGCAGTTCTTC.

This clonotype came up a few times. J is TRBJ2-1 and V is TRBV5-1; tentatively, D is TRBD2 (6 bases). The CDR3 has 15 residues. The germline V gene encodes CDR1 SGHRS and CDR2 YFSETQ. Trimming stripped 4 bases from V and 8 bases from J, with 19 bases between. The DNA of the CDR3 is TGCGCCAGCAGCCGTGGAGGGGTCAGTCCAGATGAGCAGTTCTTC. Its translation: CASSRGGVSPDEQFF.

The rearrangement uses TRBV6-8 and TRBJ2-1; 8 nucleotides match TRBD1. The CDR3 spans 17 residues. The V gene end was trimmed by 2 bases and the J gene end by 0 bases; junction bases not matched to a gene: 6. CDR1 is MNHGY and CDR2 is SAAAGT in the germline V gene. The CDR3 nucleotides read TGTGCCAGCAGTTACACTTCAACAGGGGGCTCCTACAATGAGCAGTTCTTC. This encodes CASSYTSTGGSYNEQFF.

This clonotype was counted between two and nine times. V and J are TRBV3-1 and TRBJ2-5, with D unresolved. The CDR3 is 14 residues long. V shed 4 bases and J shed 1 base, with 10 bases lying between them. The germline CDR1 and CDR2 sequences are LGHDT and YNNKEL (reference sequence). The CDR3 is CASSPWTAQETQYF. The DNA of the CDR3 is TGTGCCAGCAGCCCCTGGACCGCCCAAGAGACCCAGTACTTC.

This clonotype is labeled as medium-sized. The chain recombines TRBV12-3 or TRBV12-4 with TRBJ2-7, with 7 bases lining up with TRBD1. Trimming removed 5 bases from V and 5 bases from J; junction bases left unmatched: 9. The length of the CDR3 is 14 residues. CDR3 bases: TGTGCCAGCAGTCCTCTCGGACAGGTGAACGAGCAGTACTTC. Translation gives CASSPLGQVNEQYF.

This clonotype was seen only a few times. The rearrangement uses TRBV3-1 and TRBJ2-1; the match to TRBD1 covers 8 bases. V lost 3 bases to trimming and J lost 7 bases; unmatched junction nucleotides: 2. The CDR3 totals 13 residues. From germline, CDR1 is LGHDT and CDR2 YNNKEL (reference sequence). In DNA, the CDR3 is TGTGCCAGCAGCCAGTGGACAGGGAATGAGCAGTTCTTC. Amino acids: CASSQWTGNEQFF.

This clonotype was detected a few times. This sequence joins TRBV4-2 and TRBJ2-3; 14 bases agree with TRBD2. This CDR3 is 19 amino acids long. The J segment lost 0 bases and the V segment lost 1 base, leaving 6 bases of the junction unmatched. CDR1 is LGHNA and CDR2 is YNFKEQ in the germline V gene. In DNA, the CDR3 is TGTGCCAGCAGCCAAGTCCGACTAGCGGGAGGGAGAAGCACAGATACGCAGTATTTT. Its translation: CASSQVRLAGGRSTDTQYF.

The rearrangement uses TRBV20-1 and TRBJ2-7, with 9 bases matching TRBD1. Looked up from germline, CDR1 is DFQATT and CDR2 is SNEGSKA (reference sequence). The CDR3 runs to 13 residues. V was clipped by 7 bases and J by 6 bases; unmatched bases: 10. The CDR3 region has the DNA TGCAGTGGGGCCGGGACAGGGAAGGTCGAGCAGTACTTC. Translated, it gives CSGAGTGKVEQYF.

This chain links TRBV7-9 with TRBJ2-1; TRBD2 aligns across 8 bases. The CDR3 loop spans 14 amino acids. The junction had 7 bases not matched to a gene; V was cut back by 6 bases and J by 6 bases. The germline V gene has CDR1 SEHNR and CDR2 FQNEAQ (reference sequence). This CDR3 is CASSREGRSNEQFF. CDR3 sequence (DNA): TGTGCCAGCAGTCGGGAGGGCCGGTCCAATGAGCAGTTCTTC.

This clonotype came up a few times. The chain recombines TRBV7-9 with TRBJ2-7, with D possibly TRBD1 on 6 matching bases. CDR3 length: 14 amino acids. Trimming removed 1 base at V and 8 bases at J, with 15 bases between. CDR1 is SEHNR, CDR2 FQNEAQ, per germline (reference sequence). The CDR3 loop is CASSLGTGPDKQYF. CDR3 nucleotides: TGTGCCAGCAGCTTAGGTACAGGGCCTGACAAGCAGTACTTC.

This clonotype was seen more than once but under ten times. The genes are TRBV14 and TRBJ1-2; no clear D gene. Germline V gene sequence: CDR1 SGHDN, CDR2 FVKESK. CDR3 size: 21 residues. Trimming shortened V by 4 bases and J by 0 bases, and 30 bases separated the two germline ends. In DNA form, the CDR3 reads TGTGCCAGCAGCCGGTTCCAAAAATGGCCGGGCAGCGACCTGGCTAACTATGGCTACACCTTC. Translating gives CASSRFQKWPGSDLANYGYTF.

This clonotype has just a few counts. J is TRBJ2-7 and V is TRBV20-1; D is perhaps TRBD1 (6 bases). Germline values: CDR1 DFQATT, CDR2 SNEGSKA (reference sequence). Trimming shortened V by 1 base and J by 3 bases, and 22 bases separated the two germline ends. The CDR3 consists of 17 residues. CDR3 nucleotides: TGCAGTGCTAGAGGGGTCCCGGCGCCAGGGGTCTTCTACGAGCAGTACTTC. This gives the protein CSARGVPAPGVFYEQYF.

The CDR3 nucleotides are TGTGCCAGCAGTCGACAGGGAGGGCCCTACGAGCAGTACTTC. Amino acid sequence: CASSRQGGPYEQYF. The chain recombines TRBV6-1 with TRBJ2-7; D is tentatively TRBD1 or TRBD2 (7 bases each). Trimming removed 5 bases at V and 2 bases at J, with 13 bases between. The CDR3 runs 14 residues. Germline V gene sequence: CDR1 MNHNS, CDR2 SASEGT.